Below are 31 T cell receptor beta chains sequenced from a single sample in a study of T-cell reconstitution after alpha-beta-depleted transplantation in children. As it was prepared, the TCRbeta library received unique molecular identifiers. TCRdb analysed the PCR reads with MiXCR anew, one entry per CDR3 protein. The table has hundreds of thousands of distinct CDR3 sequences, about 11% seen once. The input for sequencing was PBMCs from the stem cell graft donor, taken from the stem cell graft. The receptor source for this set is a human donor who donated a stem cell graft to a child with acute myeloid leukemia.

This chain connects TRBV29-1 to TRBJ1-2, with 9 bases identical to TRBD1. Germline-derived CDR1 and CDR2 are SQVTM and ANQGSEA. With V trimmed by 6 bases and J by 2 bases, 4 bases remained unmatched. CDR3 length equals 13 residues. The DNA for the CDR3 is TGCAGCGTGGGACAGGGAGGGAACTATGGCTACACCTTC. Translating gives CSVGQGGNYGYTF.

The chain carries TRBV7-8 and TRBJ2-3; 9 bases fit TRBD2. Germline V lookup: CDR1 SGHVS, CDR2 FQNEAQ. The J segment lost 2 bases and the V segment lost 1 base, leaving 7 bases of the junction unmatched. The CDR3 is made up of 17 amino acids. CDR3 amino acids: CASSLVAGGRNTDTQYF. The CDR3 bases are TGTGCCAGCAGCTTAGTCGCGGGAGGGAGGAACACAGATACGCAGTATTTT.

In its sample, this clonotype was seen many times. V and J are TRBV5-6 and TRBJ2-1, with TRBD2 identical over 7 bases. The trim removed 3 bases at V and 10 bases at J, leaving 1 base unmatched. The CDR3 spans 11 residues. Germline CDR1 is SGHDT and CDR2 is YYEEEE. The CDR3 here is CASSSGLEQFF. The CDR3 region has the DNA TGTGCCAGCAGCTCGGGACTAGAGCAGTTCTTC.

There are many counts of this clonotype. V and J are TRBV20-1 and TRBJ2-7; TRBD2 agrees at 12 bases. The CDR3 sequence is 16 residues long. Germline V gene lookup returns CDR1 DFQATT and CDR2 SNEGSKA (reference sequence). V was pared by 0 bases and J by 5 bases, with 8 bases of the junction left unmatched. CDR3 residues: CSARDRGLAGRNEQYF. DNA for the CDR3: TGCAGTGCTAGAGATCGAGGACTAGCGGGAAGGAACGAGCAGTACTTC.

This clonotype has a count of ten or more. The chain carries TRBV28 and TRBJ1-5, with D uncertain. CDR3 length equals 15 residues. The V end was cut by 5 bases, the J end by 5 bases, with 16 bases between. CDR1 is MDHEN, CDR2 SYDVKM, per germline. CDR3: CASSPVLAGDQPQHF. DNA for the CDR3: TGTGCCAGCAGTCCGGTCCTGGCGGGCGATCAGCCCCAGCATTTT. Using reference TRBV28 and TRBJ1-5 for the parts outside the CDR3, the full variable domain is DVKVTQSSRYLVKRTGEKVFLECVQDMDHENMFWYRQDPGLGLRLIYFSYDVKMKEKGDIPEGYSVSREKKERFSLILESASTNQTSMYLCASSPVLAGDQPQHFGDGTRLSIL.

V gene TRBV29-1 combines with J gene TRBJ2-5; 13 bases align to TRBD2. Germline-derived CDR1 and CDR2 are SQVTM and ANQGSEA. V dropped 3 bases and J dropped 5; count of bases not matched to a gene: 9. There are 16 residues in the CDR3. DNA of the CDR3: TGCAGCGTTGATGGGTGGACTAGCGGGAGTGGGGAGACCCAGTACTTC. Its protein product is CSVDGWTSGSGETQYF.

In this sample, this clonotype turned up many times. The chain employs TRBV20-1 and TRBJ2-7; tentatively, D is TRBD1 (5 bases). This CDR3 spans 13 amino acids. The V and J ends lost 6 bases and 2 bases respectively, with 14 bases between them. Germline lookup yields CDR1 DFQATT and CDR2 SNEGSKA (reference sequence). Written as DNA, the CDR3 is TGCAGTGCCCCCAAGCAGGGAACCTACGAGCAGTACTTC. This codes for CSAPKQGTYEQYF.

This clonotype came up once. The V call is TRBV7-9, the J call TRBJ2-7; 7 nucleotides agree with TRBD2. The CDR3 sequence is 14 residues long. V shed 8 bases and J 2 bases; nucleotides not matched to a gene: 9. Per germline, CDR1 SEHNR and CDR2 FQNEAQ (reference sequence). CDR3 DNA sequence: TGTGCCAGCGGACTTCGGGGGGTAACCTACGAGCAGTACTTC. Translation: CASGLRGVTYEQYF.

The chain's CDR3 is CATSGSTDTQYF. In DNA form, the CDR3 reads TGTGCCACCAGTGGAAGCACAGATACGCAGTATTTT. The genes are TRBV24-1 and TRBJ2-3; D gene unclear. V was pared by 5 bases and J by 0 bases, with 2 bases between. CDR1 and CDR2 (germline): KGHDR, SFDVKD. The CDR3 contains 12 residues.

The rearrangement joins TRBV7-2 to TRBJ2-5; 9 bases match TRBD2. The CDR3 is 16 amino acids. V was pared by 3 bases and J by 4 bases, with 9 bases of the junction left unmatched. The germline V gene has CDR1 SGHTA and CDR2 FQGNSA. CDR3 residues: CASSFGSGGLLETQYF. In nucleotides, the CDR3 is TGTGCCAGCAGCTTCGGTAGCGGGGGCCTCCTAGAGACCCAGTACTTC.

This clonotype was counted only a few times. V is TRBV20-1 and J is TRBJ2-2; D gene ambiguous. The germline V and J ends were trimmed by 6 bases and 1 base, with 15 bases remaining between them. This CDR3 has 15 amino acids. Germline CDR1 and CDR2: DFQATT and SNEGSKA (reference sequence). The chain's CDR3 is CSAPPGGRNTGELFF. The DNA of the CDR3 is TGCAGTGCACCCCCGGGTGGAAGGAACACCGGGGAGCTGTTTTTT.

As DNA, the CDR3 is TGTGCCAGCACCCCAGCGGGAGGACCCTACAATGAGCAGTTCTTC. It codes for CASTPAGGPYNEQFF. V usage is TRBV25-1 and J usage is TRBJ2-1; 9 bases fit TRBD2. V trimming: 7 bases; J trimming: 2 bases; junction bases outside the gene matches: 6. This CDR3 region has 15 residues. Germline V gene lookup returns CDR1 MGHDK and CDR2 SYGVNS.

The chain combines TRBV5-1 with TRBJ2-7; the D gene is possibly TRBD2 (6 bases). V lost 3 bases, J lost 0 bases, and 13 bases lay in between. The CDR3 spans 15 residues. Looked up from germline, CDR1 is SGHRS and CDR2 is YFSETQ. The CDR3 DNA reads as TGCGCCAGCAGCTGGGGGGACTCGTACTCCTACGAGCAGTACTTC. Translation: CASSWGDSYSYEQYF.

In regard to this clonotype: A junction end diverges from the germline sequence, so it may reflect a read error. The chain uses TRBV20-1 and TRBJ2-2; 9 positions match TRBD2. The CDR3 consists of 17 residues. CDR1 is DFQATT and CDR2 is SNEGSKA in the germline V gene (reference sequence). The CDR3 protein is CCARSSSGRTRIGELFF. In DNA form, the CDR3 reads TGCTGTGCTAGATCTAGCAGCGGGAGGACCCGAATCGGGGAGCTGTTTTTT.

The chain carries TRBV6-2 or TRBV6-3 and TRBJ2-2; no clear D gene. The CDR3 has 16 amino acids. Germline values: CDR1 MNHEY, CDR2 SVGEGT. The ends were cut back, 4 bases at V and 0 bases at J, with 12 bases in the middle. Here the CDR3 DNA reads TGTGCCAGCAGTTCTCAACTTTTCGCGAACACCGGGGAGCTGTTTTTT. Translation gives CASSSQLFANTGELFF.

This clonotype has more than one count but fewer than ten. The rearrangement links TRBV19 to TRBJ2-5; D perhaps matches TRBD1 (5 bases). V was clipped by 1 base and J by 2 bases, with 11 bases between them. This CDR3 spans 15 amino acids. Germline V gives CDR1 LNHDA, CDR2 SQIVND (reference sequence). The CDR3 region has the DNA TGTGCCAGTAGTATAGTAACCGACAGACAAGAGACCCAGTACTTC. Its protein is CASSIVTDRQETQYF.

This clonotype was recorded a few times. The chain joins TRBV4-3 to TRBJ2-3; TRBD2 matches at 15 bases. Germline assignment: CDR1 LGHNA and CDR2 YSLEER. Trimming took 4 bases from V and 0 from J; bases not matched to a gene: 8. The CDR3 sequence is 19 residues long. The CDR3 nucleotides read TGCGCCAGCAGCCGTGGACTAGCGGGAGGGTCGGGAAGCACAGATACGCAGTATTTT. Its translation: CASSRGLAGGSGSTDTQYF.

This clonotype occurred many times. The rearrangement uses TRBV20-1 and TRBJ1-5; D gene unclear. The CDR3 consists of 14 residues. V was cut by 4 bases and J by 1 base, with 11 bases left in between. Germline V lookup: CDR1 DFQATT, CDR2 SNEGSKA (reference sequence). CDR3 nucleotide sequence: TGCAGTGCTATGGAAGGGTCCAGCAATCAGCCCCAGCATTTT. Protein product: CSAMEGSSNQPQHF.

The gene calls are TRBV5-1 and TRBJ2-1, with TRBD2 identical over 10 bases. Per germline, CDR1 SGHRS and CDR2 YFSETQ. This CDR3 comprises 16 residues. J gave up 8 bases and V 0 bases, and 8 bases lay outside the gene matches. The CDR3 nucleotides are TGCGCCAGCAGCTTGGGGCTAGCGGGAGTGAGCGATGAGCAGTTCTTC. Translating it yields CASSLGLAGVSDEQFF.

In its sample, this clonotype was seen many times. The CDR3 reads CASSPRGGTEAFF. CDR3 coding DNA: TGTGCCAGCAGCCCAAGGGGGGGGACTGAAGCTTTCTTT. The rearrangement joins TRBV12-3 or TRBV12-4 to TRBJ1-1; D might be TRBD1 (6 bases). V was cut by 6 bases and J by 5 bases, with 13 bases left in between. This CDR3 has 13 residues.

The J gene is TRBJ1-6, the V gene TRBV12-3 or TRBV12-4, with 7 bases matching TRBD1. This CDR3 has 15 amino acids. After removal of 1 base from V and 7 bases from J, the junction contained 4 bases not matched to a gene. CDR3 residues: CASSLEGQANSPLHF. The CDR3, as DNA: TGTGCCAGCAGTTTAGAAGGACAGGCGAATTCACCCCTCCACTTT.

This clonotype was seen a few times. This sequence joins TRBV6-2 or TRBV6-3 and TRBJ2-5; TRBD2 aligns across 8 bases. The germline CDR1 and CDR2 sequences are MNHEY and SVGEGT. The CDR3 has 14 residues. Germline trimming cut 6 bases from V and 2 bases from J; bases unmatched to any gene: 5. Here the CDR3 DNA reads TGTGCCAGCAGGACCCAGCGGGAGCAAGAGACCCAGTACTTC. It encodes CASRTQREQETQYF.

The rearrangement joins TRBV27 to TRBJ2-2; 13 nucleotides match TRBD2. V was pared by 5 bases and J by 6 bases, with 3 bases of the junction left unmatched. Germline CDR1 reads MNHEY; CDR2 reads SMNVEV (reference sequence). The CDR3 length is 15 residues. The CDR3 DNA follows: TGTGCCAGCAGTACTGGACTAGCGGGAGCCGGGGAGCTGTTTTTT. Translation: CASSTGLAGAGELFF.

The chain joins TRBV7-3 to TRBJ2-2; TRBD2 agrees at 11 bases. The CDR3 has 17 amino acids. From germline, CDR1 is SGHTA and CDR2 FQGTGA. V lost 1 base, J lost 4 bases, and 5 bases stayed unmatched. CDR3 coding DNA: TGTGCCAGCAGCTTAAGAGGGACTAGCGGAACCACCGGGGAGCTGTTTTTT. Translation gives CASSLRGTSGTTGELFF.

The V call is TRBV2, the J call TRBJ2-7; D is possibly TRBD1 or TRBD2 (5 bases each). In germline, CDR1 is SNHLY, CDR2 FYNNEI. There are 15 residues in the CDR3. V lost 1 base and J 2 bases, leaving 12 bases between the germline ends. The CDR3 nucleotides are TGTGCCAGCAGTGAAGGAGGCAGGGAGCCCTACGAGCAGTACTTC. Translated: CASSEGGREPYEQYF.

This clonotype was observed at least ten times. The V and J genes are TRBV20-1 and TRBJ1-5, with D unresolved. The length of the CDR3 is 13 residues. V was shortened by 0 bases and J by 2 bases, with 5 bases between the two germline ends. The V gene's germline CDR1 is DFQATT and CDR2 SNEGSKA (reference sequence). The CDR3 loop reads CSARDRGNQPQHF. The CDR3 coding sequence is TGCAGTGCTAGAGATAGAGGCAATCAGCCCCAGCATTTT.

The chain links TRBV12-3 or TRBV12-4 to TRBJ2-2; 13 nucleotides match TRBD2. The CDR3 contains 17 residues. Trimming took 6 bases from V and 5 from J; bases not matched to a gene: 9. The CDR3 region is CASSPLTSGRGTGELFF. CDR3 sequence (DNA): TGTGCCAGCAGCCCGCTTACTAGCGGGAGGGGTACCGGGGAGCTGTTTTTT.

This chain joins TRBV6-5 and TRBJ2-1; possible D gene TRBD1, 6 bases. The V and J ends lost 4 bases and 14 bases respectively, with 12 bases between them. CDR3 length: 11 residues. Germline V CDR1 and CDR2: MNHEY, SVGAGI. CDR3 nucleotide sequence: TGTGCCAGCAGTTCCGGGACAAGCGAGTTCTTC. It translates to CASSSGTSEFF.

The chain combines TRBV18 with TRBJ2-5, with a tentative D call TRBD2 (5 bases). This CDR3 region has 13 residues. CDR1 KGHSH and CDR2 LQKENI come from the germline V gene. V was trimmed by 3 bases and J by 5 bases, leaving 10 bases between them. CDR3 coding DNA: TGTGCCAGCTCACCGGTACGGGATGAGACCCAGTACTTC. Its translation is CASSPVRDETQYF. Together with reference TRBV18 and TRBJ2-5, the CDR3 gives the full variable domain: NAGVMQNPRHLVRRRGQEARLRCSPMKGHSHVYWYRQLPEEGLKFMVYLQKENIIDESGMPKERFSAEFPKEGPSILRIQQVVRGDSAAYFCASSPVRDETQYFGPGTRLLVL.

This clonotype appeared many times. This sequence joins TRBV20-1 and TRBJ2-3; TRBD2 matches 7 bases. The CDR3 covers 13 residues. Germline V gene lookup returns CDR1 DFQATT and CDR2 SNEGSKA (reference sequence). Trimming at V came to 4 bases and at J to 6 bases, leaving 7 bases not matched to a gene. CDR3 in DNA: TGCAGTGCTACCCCGGGACTACCCGATACGCAGTATTTT. Amino acids: CSATPGLPDTQYF.

This clonotype was seen ten or more times. The genes are TRBV7-2 and TRBJ2-1, with TRBD1 matching 9 bases. Germline V gene sequence: CDR1 SGHTA, CDR2 FQGNSA. This CDR3 is built from 15 residues. Losses at the gene ends were 5 bases for V and 7 bases for J; bases not matched to a gene: 9. This CDR3 is CASSPWDREGNEQFF. DNA for the CDR3: TGTGCCAGCAGCCCGTGGGACAGGGAAGGGAATGAGCAGTTCTTC.